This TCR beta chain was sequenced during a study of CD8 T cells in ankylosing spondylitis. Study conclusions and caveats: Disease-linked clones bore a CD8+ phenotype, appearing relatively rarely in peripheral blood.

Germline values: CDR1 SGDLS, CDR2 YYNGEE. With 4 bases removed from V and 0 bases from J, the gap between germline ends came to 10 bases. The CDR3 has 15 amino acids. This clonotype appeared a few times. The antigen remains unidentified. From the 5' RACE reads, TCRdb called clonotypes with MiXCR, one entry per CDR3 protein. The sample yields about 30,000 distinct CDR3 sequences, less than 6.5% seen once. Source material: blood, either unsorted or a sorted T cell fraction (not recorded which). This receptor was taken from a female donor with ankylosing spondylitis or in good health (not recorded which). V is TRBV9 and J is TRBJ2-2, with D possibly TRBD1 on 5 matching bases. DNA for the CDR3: TGTGCCAGCAGCTCTCAGGGTGCGAACACCGGGGAGCTGTTTTTT. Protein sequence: CASSSQGANTGELFF.